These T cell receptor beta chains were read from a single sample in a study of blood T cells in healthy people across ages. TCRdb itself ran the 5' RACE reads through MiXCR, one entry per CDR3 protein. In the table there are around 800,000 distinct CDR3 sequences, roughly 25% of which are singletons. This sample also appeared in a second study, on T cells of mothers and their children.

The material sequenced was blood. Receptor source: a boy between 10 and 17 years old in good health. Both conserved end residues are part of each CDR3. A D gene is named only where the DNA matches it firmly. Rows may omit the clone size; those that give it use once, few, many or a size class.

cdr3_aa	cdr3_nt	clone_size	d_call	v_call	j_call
CSARDLKGEARTQYF	TGCAGTGCTAGAGATCTCAAGGGGGAGGCACGGACCCAGTACTTC	few	NA	TRBV20-1	TRBJ2-5
CATSVTGGPLDTGELFF	TGTGCCACCAGTGTAACGGGGGGGCCTCTCGACACCGGGGAGCTGTTTTTT	once	TRBD2	TRBV24-1	TRBJ2-2
CASSQLTSGGREQFF	TGTGCCAGCAGCCAATTGACTAGCGGGGGGCGTGAGCAGTTCTTC	NA	TRBD2	TRBV3-1	TRBJ2-1
CASSQDSASGGVGSYNEQFF	TGTGCCAGCAGCCAAGATAGTGCTAGCGGGGGGGTAGGATCCTACAATGAGCAGTTCTTC	few	TRBD2	TRBV3-1	TRBJ2-1
CSAVRGTAGREQYF	TGCAGTGCCGTGAGAGGGACAGCAGGACGGGAGCAGTACTTC	NA	NA	TRBV20-1	TRBJ2-5
CASSLGQKYEQYF	TGTGCCAGCAGTTTAGGGCAAAAATACGAGCAGTACTTC	few	NA	TRBV12-3/TRBV12-4	TRBJ2-7
CASRDRVDYEQYF	TGTGCCAGTAGGGACAGGGTGGACTACGAGCAGTACTTC	few	TRBD1	TRBV6-5	TRBJ2-7
CASSPRGTSGIEQYF	TGTGCCAGCAGCCCAAGGGGGACTAGCGGGATTGAGCAGTACTTC	NA	TRBD2	TRBV7-9	TRBJ2-7
CASSLGFRDRDREKLFF	TGTGCCAGCAGTTTAGGGTTCCGGGACAGGGATCGAGAAAAACTGTTTTTT	NA	TRBD1	TRBV28	TRBJ1-4
CASSYPRGAQPQHF	TGTGCCAGCAGTTACCCGAGGGGCGCACAGCCCCAGCATTTT	NA	NA	TRBV6-5	TRBJ1-5
CASSQGTINSPLHF	TGCGCCAGCAGCCAAGGGACTATTAATTCACCCCTCCACTTT	NA	NA	TRBV4-3	TRBJ1-6
CASSLSSGDYEQYF	TGTGCCAGCAGCCTTTCCTCAGGGGACTACGAGCAGTACTTC	NA	NA	TRBV3-1	TRBJ2-7
CASSLGSGGAYNEQFF	TGTGCCAGCAGCTTAGGGAGCGGGGGGGCTTACAATGAGCAGTTCTTC	NA	TRBD2	TRBV7-3	TRBJ2-1
CASSLTGVGDTEAFF	TGTGCCAGCAGCTTAACGGGGGTTGGAGACACTGAAGCTTTCTTT	NA	NA	TRBV7-9	TRBJ1-1
CASSMPVVPQYF	TGTGCCAGCAGCATGCCCGTGGTTCCCCAGTACTTC	NA	NA	TRBV27	TRBJ2-5
CAWSVLSRALHF	TGTGCCTGGAGTGTACTCTCCAGGGCCCTCCACTTT	NA	NA	TRBV30	TRBJ1-6
CASSSVAGVEQYF	TGTGCCAGCAGCTCGGTAGCGGGGGTTGAGCAGTACTTC	NA	TRBD2	TRBV7-2	TRBJ2-7
CASSVLPRGETQYF	TGTGCCAGCAGTGTCCTCCCGAGAGGAGAGACCCAGTACTTC	few	NA	TRBV2	TRBJ2-5
CASSPGVANCGYTF	TGTGCCAGCAGCCCAGGGGTGGCTAACTGTGGCTACACCTTC	NA	NA	TRBV3-1	TRBJ1-2
CASSPNKGREQYF	TGTGCCAGCAGTCCGAATAAAGGTCGCGAGCAGTACTTC	few	NA	TRBV12-3/TRBV12-4	TRBJ2-7
CASSPPQDRYYTF	TGTGCCAGCAGCCCCCCTCAAGACAGGTACTACACCTTC	few	NA	TRBV7-9	TRBJ1-2
CATRGIPEKLFF	TGTGCCACCAGGGGTATACCTGAAAAACTGTTTTTT	NA	NA	TRBV2	TRBJ1-4
CASSPLGTLGPYNEQFF	TGTGCCAGCAGCCCCTTGGGGACTCTTGGCCCCTACAATGAGCAGTTCTTC	NA	NA	TRBV14	TRBJ2-1
CASSLEGGVGNQPQHF	TGTGCCAGCAGCTTAGAAGGGGGGGTGGGCAATCAGCCCCAGCATTTT	NA	NA	TRBV7-6	TRBJ1-5
CASSADRARAEQYF	TGTGCCAGCAGCGCGGACAGGGCTCGAGCCGAGCAGTACTTC	NA	TRBD1	TRBV6-5	TRBJ2-7
CSVSPGQPETQYF	TGCAGCGTCTCACCGGGACAGCCGGAGACCCAGTACTTC	few	TRBD1	TRBV29-1	TRBJ2-5
CASSPPVFQRGDYNEQFF	TGTGCCAGCAGTCCGCCTGTATTTCAGCGGGGGGACTACAATGAGCAGTTCTTC	NA	TRBD2	TRBV12-3/TRBV12-4	TRBJ2-1
CAWSREGAGSYEQYF	TGTGCCTGGAGTAGGGAGGGGGCAGGATCCTACGAGCAGTACTTC	NA	NA	TRBV30	TRBJ2-7
CASRSQSYEQYF	TGTGCCAGCAGATCACAGAGCTACGAGCAGTACTTC	NA	NA	TRBV28	TRBJ2-7
CSVPRSNTEAFF	TGCAGCGTCCCGAGATCGAACACTGAAGCTTTCTTT	NA	NA	TRBV29-1	TRBJ1-1
CASSQQGTVSYEQYF	TGTGCCAGCAGCCAACAGGGGACGGTTAGCTACGAGCAGTACTTC	few	TRBD1	TRBV28	TRBJ2-7
CSATGTGISYEQYF	TGCAGTGCTACCGGGACAGGTATCTCCTACGAGCAGTACTTC	NA	TRBD1	TRBV20-1	TRBJ2-7
CSARAGRANTEAFF	TGCAGTGCTAGGGCGGGACGGGCGAACACTGAAGCTTTCTTT	NA	NA	TRBV20-1	TRBJ1-1
CASSMGQGAMNSPLHF	TGCGCCAGCAGCATGGGACAGGGGGCTATGAATTCACCCCTCCACTTT	few	TRBD1	TRBV10-2	TRBJ1-6
CASSGPFGQGHGEQFF	TGTGCCAGCAGCGGTCCCTTCGGACAGGGGCATGGTGAGCAGTTCTTC	NA	TRBD1	TRBV9	TRBJ2-1
CASTLANEQFF	TGCGCCAGCACCCTGGCGAATGAGCAGTTCTTC	few	NA	TRBV5-1	TRBJ2-1
CASSQAGTGTYEQYF	TGTGCCAGCAGCCAGGCCGGGACAGGGACCTACGAGCAGTACTTC	NA	TRBD1	TRBV4-2	TRBJ2-7
CASSESRTGRGYTF	TGTGCCAGCAGTGAATCGAGGACAGGGAGGGGCTACACCTTC	NA	TRBD1	TRBV25-1	TRBJ1-2
CASSLRTGGVVNTEAFF	TGTGCCAGCAGCCTACGGACAGGCGGGGTCGTGAACACTGAAGCTTTCTTT	NA	TRBD1	TRBV11-1	TRBJ1-1
CASSLFYGQSGAPAKNIQYF	TGTGCCAGCAGCTTATTTTATGGGCAGAGCGGGGCACCTGCCAAAAACATTCAGTACTTC	NA	TRBD2	TRBV7-9	TRBJ2-4
CASSSGRGGTAGYTF	TGTGCCAGCAGTTCTGGCAGAGGGGGCACGGCTGGCTACACCTTC	NA	TRBD1	TRBV6-5	TRBJ1-2
CASSPSYGYTF	TGTGCCAGCAGTCCTAGCTATGGCTACACCTTC	NA	NA	TRBV6-1	TRBJ1-2
CASSFSRQGSYEQYF	TGTGCCAGCAGTTTCTCCCGACAGGGCTCCTACGAGCAGTACTTC	NA	TRBD1	TRBV28	TRBJ2-7
CSALTSGGSEAQYF	TGCAGTGCTCTTACTAGCGGGGGATCGGAGGCCCAGTACTTC	NA	TRBD2	TRBV20-1	TRBJ2-5